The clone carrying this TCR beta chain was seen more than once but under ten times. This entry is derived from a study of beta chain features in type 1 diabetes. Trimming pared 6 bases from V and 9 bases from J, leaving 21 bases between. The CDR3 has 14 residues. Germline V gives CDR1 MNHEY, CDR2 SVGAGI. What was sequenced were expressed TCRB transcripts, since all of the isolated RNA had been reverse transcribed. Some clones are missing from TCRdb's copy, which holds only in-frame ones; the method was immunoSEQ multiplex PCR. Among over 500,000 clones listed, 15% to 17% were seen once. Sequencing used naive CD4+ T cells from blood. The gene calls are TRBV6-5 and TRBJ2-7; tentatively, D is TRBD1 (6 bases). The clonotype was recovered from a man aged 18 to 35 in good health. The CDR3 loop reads CASSLNRERDRQYF. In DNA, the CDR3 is TGTGCCAGCAGCCTTAACAGGGAAAGGGATCGGCAGTACTTC.